Listed below are T cell receptor beta chains from one sample, sequenced in a study of blood T cells in healthy people across ages. TCRdb recomputed calls from the 5' RACE reads with MiXCR, one row per CDR3 protein. The data show some 1,800,000 distinct CDR3 sequences, about 39% seen once. Specimen: blood. These receptor sequences come from a human donor in good health. Both conserved end residues are part of each CDR3. The D gene is left open where the match is weak. Not every row has a clone size; where given, it reads once, few, many or a size class.

D gene	J gene	clone size	V gene	CDR3 DNA	CDR3 protein
TRBD1	TRBJ1-4	few	TRBV7-9	TGTGCCAGCAGCGATACAGGGGCCCCAAGTGGTGAAAAACTGTTTTTT	CASSDTGAPSGEKLFF
NA	TRBJ2-7	NA	TRBV12-3/TRBV12-4	TGTGCCAGCAGCCCTGTCCTCAGCCACGAGCAGTACTTC	CASSPVLSHEQYF
NA	TRBJ2-7	few	TRBV15	TGTGCCACCAGCAGATACGCAGGAGGCATTCAACCCTACGAGCAGTACTTC	CATSRYAGGIQPYEQYF
NA	TRBJ2-2	NA	TRBV7-3	TGTGCCAGCAGCTCAAAGAATAGGGGGTCGAACACCGGGGAGCTGTTTTTT	CASSSKNRGSNTGELFF
TRBD1	TRBJ1-2	few	TRBV20-1	TGCAGTGCTAGAGATGTGGCAGGGGGTCCCCCCGAGGGGCATAACTATGGCTACACCTTC	CSARDVAGGPPEGHNYGYTF
TRBD2	TRBJ2-1	NA	TRBV27	TGTGCCAGCAGTTTATCGAAAGCGTCTAGCGGGGGGCCCGAGCAGTTCTTC	CASSLSKASSGGPEQFF
NA	TRBJ2-3	many	TRBV21-1	TGTGCCAGCAGCAAAGAGACAGGGCACACAGATACGCAGTATTTT	CASSKETGHTDTQYF
NA	TRBJ1-6	NA	TRBV5-6	TGTGCCAGCAGCTTCGGGGGCGAGAGTTCACCCCTCCACTTT	CASSFGGESSPLHF
NA	TRBJ2-3	NA	TRBV5-6	TGTGCCAGCAGCCCTGGCCCTACTTTCGTTGGAGATACGCAGTATTTT	CASSPGPTFVGDTQYF
NA	TRBJ2-1	NA	TRBV6-5	TGTGCCAGCAGTTACATCCCCGAGGTCAATGAGCAGTTCTTC	CASSYIPEVNEQFF
NA	TRBJ1-5	few	TRBV15	TGTGCCACCAGCAGATATAGCAATCAGCCCCAGCATTTT	CATSRYSNQPQHF
NA	TRBJ1-2	few	TRBV11-2	TGTGTCAGCAGCCAAGGGAATGGCTACACCTTC	CVSSQGNGYTF
NA	TRBJ1-2	NA	TRBV20-1	TGCAGTGCTCGCAACTATGTCGATTCCCCTAACTATGGCTACACCTTC	CSARNYVDSPNYGYTF
NA	TRBJ2-5	NA	TRBV20-1	TGCAGTGCTCCCCGTCGATTCGCAGGGCTCCAAGAGACCCAGTACTTC	CSAPRRFAGLQETQYF
NA	TRBJ2-5	NA	TRBV7-9	TGTGCCAGCAGCGCCGACCTTAGGGGGGGAGAGACCCAGTACTTC	CASSADLRGGETQYF
NA	TRBJ2-5	NA	TRBV7-8	TGTGCCAGCAGCTCCGCCGGCCAAGAGACCCAGTACTTC	CASSSAGQETQYF
NA	TRBJ1-2	few	TRBV15	TGTGCCACCAGCAGTACCTCAGGTAGCTATGGCTACACCTTC	CATSSTSGSYGYTF
NA	TRBJ2-3	once	TRBV6-6	TGTGCCAGCAGCCGAGGACCCAGGGATACGCAGTATTTT	CASSRGPRDTQYF
NA	TRBJ1-4	NA	TRBV7-9	TGTGCCAGCAGCGCACAGGGTATGGGAAATGAAAAACTGTTTTTT	CASSAQGMGNEKLFF
NA	TRBJ1-1	NA	TRBV29-1	TGCAGCGTTGCCGTTGGGATGAACACTGAAGCTTTCTTT	CSVAVGMNTEAFF
NA	TRBJ2-1	many	TRBV29-1	TGCAGCGTTGACCACAGCTCCTACAATGAGCAGTTCTTC	CSVDHSSYNEQFF
NA	TRBJ1-1	few	TRBV4-1	TGCGCCAGCAGCCAAGATCCAGTTCCGACAGCGGAGAACACTGAAGCTTTCTTT	CASSQDPVPTAENTEAFF
TRBD2	TRBJ2-1	NA	TRBV10-3	TGTACCTCTCGGAGGGGACTAGCGGGGAACAATGAGCAGTTCTTC	CTSRRGLAGNNEQFF
NA	TRBJ2-1	few	TRBV6-4	TGTGCCAGCAGTGACTCGAGTGGAGGTAGCTCCTACAATGAGCAGTTCTTC	CASSDSSGGSSYNEQFF
NA	TRBJ2-1	few	TRBV11-3	TGTGCCAGCAGCTCCTCGTACCTACCTAGGAATGAGCAGTTCTTC	CASSSSYLPRNEQFF
NA	TRBJ1-2	few	TRBV20-1	TGCAGTGCAGACCCGGTGAAGGGCGGCTATGGCTACACCTTC	CSADPVKGGYGYTF
NA	TRBJ1-5	NA	TRBV28	TGTGCCAGCAGTGCGGACAGCCCTTGGCCCCAGCATTTT	CASSADSPWPQHF
NA	TRBJ2-6	NA	TRBV27	TGTGCCAGCACGGCCGGAAGCTCTGGGGCCAACGTCCTGACTTTC	CASTAGSSGANVLTF
NA	TRBJ2-1	few	TRBV24-1	TGTGCCACCAGTGATTTGTGGGTCTATGAGCAGTTCTTC	CATSDLWVYEQFF
NA	TRBJ2-7	few	TRBV7-3	TGTGCCAGCAGCTTAACGATAGGTGGGCCAGGGGCTCACGAGCAGTACTTC	CASSLTIGGPGAHEQYF
NA	TRBJ2-3	NA	TRBV7-2	TGTGCCTTGAGTCGGCTAAGCACAGATACGCAGTATTTT	CALSRLSTDTQYF
TRBD1	TRBJ2-7	few	TRBV7-9	TGTGCCAGCAGCTTAGGCGGACAGGGGGGGACCTACGAGCAGTACTTC	CASSLGGQGGTYEQYF
TRBD1	TRBJ1-4	NA	TRBV11-1	TGTGCCAGCAGCCGCGGACAGGCTGGGGGCGTAGGTGAAAAACTGTTTTTT	CASSRGQAGGVGEKLFF
TRBD2	TRBJ2-7	few	TRBV29-1	TGCAGCGTTGAGGTAGCGGGGGGGTACGAGCAGTACTTC	CSVEVAGGYEQYF
TRBD2	TRBJ2-1	few	TRBV10-3	TGTGCCATCAATTTAGGGACTAGCGGGGGTATATACAATGAGCAGTTCTTC	CAINLGTSGGIYNEQFF
NA	TRBJ1-1	few	TRBV5-1	TGCGCCTCGAAGGTTCCAGGGTCTGAAGCTTTCTTT	CASKVPGSEAFF
NA	TRBJ2-7	NA	TRBV3-1	TGTGCCAGCAGCCGAGCCCTATCCTACGAGCAGTACTTC	CASSRALSYEQYF
TRBD1	TRBJ1-2	NA	TRBV5-1	TGCGCCAACAGCTTGACGGACAGGGGGCATGGCTACACCTTC	CANSLTDRGHGYTF
TRBD2	TRBJ2-1	many	TRBV4-3	TGTGCCAGCAGCCAGCGGGGGGGCACCTACAATGAGCAGTTCTTC	CASSQRGGTYNEQFF
NA	TRBJ2-7	NA	TRBV12-3/TRBV12-4	TGTGCCAGCAGCTTACGGGGTTCAGGAGCCCGCTACGAGCAGTACTTC	CASSLRGSGARYEQYF
NA	TRBJ2-3	few	TRBV2	TGTGCCAGCAGTGAACGGTGGGGGCCCTCAGCAGATACGCAGTATTTT	CASSERWGPSADTQYF
NA	TRBJ2-1	many	TRBV6-2/TRBV6-3	TGTGCCAGCACATGGGGATACTCCTACAATGAGCAGTTCTTC	CASTWGYSYNEQFF
TRBD1	TRBJ2-4	many	TRBV29-1	TGCAGCGTTGCGGGCGGACAGGGGGGGGACATTCAGTACTTC	CSVAGGQGGDIQYF
NA	TRBJ2-7	few	TRBV9	TGTGCCAGCAGCGTAGGTTCCGGGCAAGGTTACGAGCAGTACTTC	CASSVGSGQGYEQYF
NA	TRBJ1-2	NA	TRBV10-3	TGTGCCATCAGTGGTACAAGGACCTGGGAGGACTACACCTTC	CAISGTRTWEDYTF